This T cell receptor beta chain was retrieved from a study of T cells in tuberculosis. Whole-study results and caveats: Active tuberculosis patients had shorter CDR3-alpha; the beta difference was nonsignificant.

Produced via immunoSEQ multiplex PCR; TCRdb's table is partial and in-frame only. The sample holds some 30,000 clones; approximately 94% are singletons and the top ten take 6.5% to 8%. A remark on this clone: Its target is not known.

Trimming cost V 5 bases and J 4 bases; bases outside gene matches: 2. CDR1 is SEHNR and CDR2 is FQNEAQ in the germline V gene (reference sequence). The CDR3 has 13 amino acids. The rearrangement links TRBV7-9 to TRBJ1-2; the match to TRBD1 covers 9 bases. Sequencing used PBMCs. The clonotype originates from a donor between 10 and 35 years old with latent tuberculosis or without tuberculosis infection. The chain's CDR3 is CASSQGQGYGYTF. CDR3 nucleotides: TGTGCCAGCAGCCAGGGACAGGGCTATGGCTACACCTTC. Together with reference TRBV7-9 and TRBJ1-2, the CDR3 gives the full variable domain: DTGVSQNPRHKITKRGQNVTFRCDPISEHNRLYWYRQTLGQGPEFLTYFQNEAQLEKSRLLSDRFSAERPKGSFSTLEIQRTEQGDSAMYLCASSQGQGYGYTFGSGTRLTVV.